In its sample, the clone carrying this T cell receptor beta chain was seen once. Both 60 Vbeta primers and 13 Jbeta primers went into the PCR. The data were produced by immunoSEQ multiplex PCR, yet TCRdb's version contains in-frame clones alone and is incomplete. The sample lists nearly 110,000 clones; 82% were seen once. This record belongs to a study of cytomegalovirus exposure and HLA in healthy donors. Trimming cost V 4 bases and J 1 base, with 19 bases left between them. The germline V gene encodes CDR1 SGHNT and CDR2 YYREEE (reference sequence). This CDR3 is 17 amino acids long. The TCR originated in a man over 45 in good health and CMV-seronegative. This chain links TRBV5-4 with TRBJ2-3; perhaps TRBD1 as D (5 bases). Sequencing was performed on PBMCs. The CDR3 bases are TGTGCCAGCAGCCCCCCAGGGCAGATGTTCCGCACAGATACGCAGTATTTT. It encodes CASSPPGQMFRTDTQYF.